This T cell receptor beta chain is from a study of T cell clonality in common variable immunodeficiency. General observations from the study: CVID subjects shared fewer TCRbeta clones than healthy controls did. Common variable immunodeficiency TCR beta sequences reportedly had fewer deletions and N-nucleotide insertions. What drives increased CVID clonality needs T cell subpopulation sequencing.

To note about this clone: The target antigen is unknown. The DNA ends 3 residues before the CDR3 does, and the rest of the CDR3 is filled in from the germline J gene.

Germline CDR1 and CDR2: SGHTA and FQGNSA. The germline V and J ends were trimmed by 2 bases and 3 bases, with 5 bases remaining between them. CDR3 size: 13 residues. Generated by immunoSEQ multiplex PCR, the TCRdb table keeps only in-frame clones and is missing some. Recorded here are roughly 42,000 clones, none singletons. CVID subjects were some 15 female and around 28 male, aged 9 to 64. No CVID subject was ill or on immunomodulatory drugs when sampled. The sequence was collected from a human donor with common variable immunodeficiency. This chain uses TRBV7-2 with TRBJ1-3; D not certain. The sequencing sample was made of peripheral blood mononuclear cells. Here the CDR3 reads CASSLSGGNTIYF. The part of the CDR3 DNA that was read is TGTGCCAGCAGCTTATCGGGTGGAAACACC.